The entry that follows covers one T cell receptor beta chain sequence. The protocol was immunoSEQ multiplex PCR, while the TCRdb copy is restricted to in-frame clones and leaves out a portion. The profile shows 350,000 to 450,000 clones, about 85% of them singletons. As for treatment: some 19 received Ad26.COV2.S at low or high dose, single or two shots; 5 received placebo; per-sample allocation not given. Material that was analyzed had been drawn on day 63 after the first vaccine or placebo injection. This sample was included in a study of Ad26.COV2.S vaccination and SARS-CoV-2 variants. Germline V gene data show CDR1 as LGHDT and CDR2 as YNNKEL (reference sequence). The CDR3 spans 13 residues. V was shortened by 6 bases and J by 4 bases, with 9 bases between the two germline ends.

Specimen: peripheral blood, collected in a trial of Ad26.COV2.S vaccine versus placebo. The chain uses TRBV3-1 (or the pseudogene TRBV3-2) and TRBJ2-2, with no clear D. This receptor was taken from a person between 18 and 60 years old who received the Ad26.COV2.S COVID-19 vaccine or a placebo. CDR3 protein: CASRPMSTGELFF. CDR3 DNA sequence: TGTGCCAGCAGACCTATGAGCACCGGGGAGCTGTTTTTT.